A selection of T cell receptor beta chains follows, all from one sample in a study of OX40 agonist ivuxolimab in advanced cancers. Profiling relied on immunoSEQ multiplex PCR, and the TCRdb table lists in-frame clones only, not all of them. The data contain 55,000 to 85,000 clones, around 86% of them singletons. This material consisted of CD4+ or CD8+ T cells sorted from blood, taken in a trial of the OX40 agonist ivuxolimab. The source of these receptors is an adult with an advanced solid tumor such as melanoma, head and neck, liver or kidney cancer. Each CDR3 is given with its conserved first and last residue. D genes are given only for firm matches. For some rows the clone size is stated as once, few or many, or as a class when expanded; others skip it.

V gene,D gene,J gene,clone size,CDR3 protein,CDR3 DNA
TRBV28,TRBD1,TRBJ2-1,once,CASSFNPGQGLYNEQFF,TGTGCCAGCAGTTTCAATCCGGGACAGGGGCTTTATAATGAGCAGTTCTTC
TRBV13,NA,TRBJ1-1,NA,CASSWYRESFSLRAFF,TGTGCCAGCAGCTGGTACAGGGAAAGTTTTTCCCTTCGAGCTTTCTTT
TRBV5-1,NA,TRBJ2-7,NA,CASSLNTGSYEQYF,TGCGCCAGCAGCCTAAATACAGGGTCCTACGAGCAGTACTTC
TRBV6-1,TRBD1,TRBJ1-2,NA,CASSEVIGTGRSAGYTF,TGTGCCAGCAGTGAAGTTATCGGGACAGGGAGATCAGCTGGCTACACCTTC
TRBV7-9,NA,TRBJ1-6,NA,CASSLNRPGNSPLHF,TGTGCCAGCAGCTTAAACAGACCCGGGAATTCACCCCTCCACTTT
TRBV7-3,NA,TRBJ2-5,NA,CASSLSSSYETQYF,TGTGCCAGCAGCTTAAGTTCCAGTTACGAGACCCAGTACTTC
TRBV25-1,NA,TRBJ2-1,NA,CASSATYNEQFF,TGTGCCAGCAGTGCGACCTACAATGAGCAGTTCTTC
TRBV7-2,NA,TRBJ1-4,NA,CASSLDSGARKKLFF,TGTGCCAGCAGCTTAGATTCTGGGGCCAGAAAAAAACTGTTTTTT
TRBV2,NA,TRBJ1-1,NA,CASSAEAAEAFF,TGTGCCAGCAGTGCGGAGGCGGCGGAAGCTTTCTTT
TRBV30,NA,TRBJ1-1,once,CAWMATNTEAFF,TGTGCCTGGATGGCCACGAACACTGAAGCTTTCTTT
TRBV7-2,NA,TRBJ2-7,NA,CASSLRQSSYEQYF,TGTGCCAGCAGCTTAAGACAGAGCTCCTACGAGCAGTACTTC
TRBV30,NA,TRBJ1-1,few,CAWSVGLDTEAFF,TGTGCCTGGAGTGTGGGATTGGACACTGAAGCTTTCTTT
TRBV7-3,NA,TRBJ1-1,NA,CASSFVGGADTEAFF,TGTGCCAGCAGCTTTGTGGGGGGCGCGGACACTGAAGCTTTCTTT
TRBV7-2,TRBD1,TRBJ1-5,NA,CASSRQGASNQPQHF,TGTGCCAGCAGTCGACAGGGGGCTAGCAATCAGCCCCAGCATTTT
TRBV6-6,TRBD2,TRBJ2-3,NA,CASSYRSGGLTDTQYF,TGTGCCAGCAGTTACAGGTCGGGGGGGCTGACAGATACGCAGTATTTT
TRBV6-6,NA,TRBJ2-1,NA,CASSPGLIGSEQFF,TGTGCCAGCAGTCCCGGACTGATTGGAAGTGAGCAGTTCTTC
TRBV5-6,NA,TRBJ2-2,NA,CASSPGGPNTGELFF,TGTGCCAGCAGTCCCGGCGGGCCCAACACCGGGGAGCTGTTTTTT
TRBV5-1,TRBD1,TRBJ2-2,NA,CASRQPGTANTGELFF,TGCGCCAGCAGACAACCCGGGACAGCGAACACCGGGGAGCTGTTTTTT
TRBV29-1,NA,TRBJ1-3,NA,CSGKAAGNTIYF,TGCAGCGGAAAAGCGGCTGGAAACACCATATATTTT
TRBV5-1,NA,TRBJ2-5,once,CASSWGGRGETQYF,TGCGCCAGCAGCTGGGGGGGGCGAGGCGAGACCCAGTACTTC
TRBV9,TRBD1,TRBJ2-3,NA,CASSPRQGFDTQYF,TGTGCCAGCAGCCCCAGACAGGGTTTTGATACGCAGTATTTT
TRBV29-1,NA,TRBJ2-5,few,CSSEGVFQETQYF,TGCAGCTCCGAGGGGGTTTTTCAAGAGACCCAGTACTTC
TRBV18,TRBD1,TRBJ1-4,NA,CASSPQGVPATNEKLFF,TGTGCCAGCTCACCTCAGGGGGTCCCTGCAACTAATGAAAAACTGTTTTTT
TRBV7-3,NA,TRBJ2-3,NA,CASSRSSNRADTQYF,TGTGCCAGCAGCCGCTCTTCGAATAGGGCCGATACGCAGTATTTT
TRBV29-1,NA,TRBJ2-5,NA,CSVEQRETQYF,TGCAGCGTTGAACAACGAGAGACCCAGTACTTC
TRBV28,TRBD2,TRBJ2-7,NA,CASSPHWASGGSYEQYF,TGTGCCAGCAGTCCACATTGGGCTAGCGGGGGGTCCTACGAGCAGTACTTC
TRBV18,NA,TRBJ2-1,NA,CASSPLSNSYNEQFF,TGTGCCAGCTCACCCCTGAGTAACTCCTACAATGAGCAGTTCTTC
TRBV28,NA,TRBJ1-5,NA,CASSGVAHQPQHF,TGTGCCAGCAGTGGAGTTGCGCATCAGCCCCAGCATTTT
TRBV18,NA,TRBJ1-5,once,CASSLEGGNQPQHF,TGTGCCAGCTCACTGGAGGGGGGCAATCAGCCCCAGCATTTT
TRBV7-9,NA,TRBJ2-5,NA,CASSLADGLIQYF,TGTGCCAGCAGCTTAGCCGACGGACTGATCCAGTACTTC
TRBV7-9,NA,TRBJ1-1,NA,CASSFQENTEAFF,TGTGCCAGCAGCTTCCAGGAGAACACTGAAGCTTTCTTT
TRBV6-6,NA,TRBJ1-3,NA,CASSYSTRGNTIYF,TGTGCCAGCAGTTACTCGACCCGAGGAAACACCATATATTTT
TRBV5-1,NA,TRBJ2-2,NA,CASSLVQGANTGELFF,TGCGCCAGCAGCTTGGTTCAGGGCGCGAACACCGGGGAGCTGTTTTTT
TRBV7-8,NA,TRBJ2-1,NA,CASSLDTVYSYNEQFF,TGTGCCAGCAGCTTAGATACGGTATACTCCTACAATGAGCAGTTCTTC
TRBV2,NA,TRBJ1-1,NA,CASSELGYEAFF,TGTGCCAGCAGTGAATTGGGGTATGAAGCTTTCTTT
TRBV14,NA,TRBJ1-1,few,CASSHGGNTEAFF,TGTGCCAGCAGCCATGGTGGGAACACTGAAGCTTTCTTT
TRBV27,NA,TRBJ2-6,NA,CASSKDTLPGANVLTF,TGTGCCAGCAGTAAGGACACCTTGCCTGGGGCCAACGTCCTGACTTTC
TRBV5-1,TRBD2,TRBJ2-5,NA,CASSWGLRGLEQETQYF,TGCGCCAGCAGCTGGGGACTACGAGGGTTGGAACAAGAGACCCAGTACTTC
TRBV4-1,NA,TRBJ1-4,NA,CASSLSPGAFFEKLFF,TGCGCCAGCAGCCTCTCCCCGGGGGCTTTTTTTGAAAAACTGTTTTTT
TRBV10-3,TRBD1,TRBJ2-5,once,CAISMDPRTGGETQYF,TGTGCCATCAGTATGGACCCCCGGACAGGGGGAGAGACCCAGTACTTC
TRBV5-1,TRBD1,TRBJ2-2,NA,CASSFTGVNTGELFF,TGCGCCAGCAGCTTTACAGGGGTCAACACCGGGGAGCTGTTTTTT
TRBV11-3,NA,TRBJ2-2,NA,CASSLVRAGELFF,TGTGCCAGCAGCTTAGTTCGGGCCGGGGAGCTGTTTTTT
TRBV7-9,NA,TRBJ2-1,NA,CATRHGEGTDEQFF,TGTGCCACCAGGCACGGTGAGGGTACGGATGAGCAGTTCTTC
TRBV7-9,NA,TRBJ2-5,NA,CASSFMETQYF,TGTGCCAGCAGCTTCATGGAGACCCAGTACTTC
TRBV11-3,NA,TRBJ2-3,NA,CASSLGRTNTDTQYF,TGTGCCAGCAGCTTAGGTCGGACGAACACAGATACGCAGTATTTT
TRBV14,TRBD2,TRBJ2-1,NA,CASSRTGTSGRYEQFF,TGTGCCAGCAGCCGGACCGGGACTAGCGGGAGGTACGAGCAGTTCTTC